These T cell receptor beta chains were read from a single sample in a study of OX40 agonist ivuxolimab in advanced cancers. Libraries were prepared by immunoSEQ multiplex PCR; TCRdb keeps only in-frame clonotypes and omits some of them. The table lists some 64,000 clones, roughly 89% of them singletons. The sequenced sample was CD4+ or CD8+ T cells sorted from blood, obtained in a trial of the OX40 agonist ivuxolimab. These receptors all stem from an adult with an advanced solid tumor such as melanoma, head and neck, liver or kidney cancer. The CDR3 runs from the conserved cysteine through the conserved F or W. D genes are given only for firm matches. For some rows the clone size is stated as once, few or many, or as a class when expanded; others skip it.

abundance: NA
v_gene: TRBV19
len: 16
j_gene: TRBJ2-3
d_gene: TRBD1
CDR3aa: CASSIRGHATGDTQYF
CDR3nt: TGTGCCAGTAGTATCAGGGGGCATGCAACAGGGGATACGCAGTATTTT

abundance: NA
v_gene: TRBV6-5
len: 14
j_gene: TRBJ1-1
d_gene: NA
CDR3aa: CASSPRLEKTEAFF
CDR3nt: TGTGCCAGCAGCCCCAGACTCGAGAAGACTGAAGCTTTCTTT

abundance: NA
v_gene: TRBV10-2
len: 14
j_gene: TRBJ1-5
d_gene: TRBD1
CDR3aa: CASRGQGQFQPQHF
CDR3nt: TGCGCCAGCCGCGGACAGGGGCAGTTTCAGCCCCAGCATTTT

abundance: NA
v_gene: TRBV2
len: 16
j_gene: TRBJ2-4
d_gene: TRBD2
CDR3aa: CASSEVGGVAKNIQYF
CDR3nt: TGTGCCAGCAGTGAGGTCGGGGGGGTTGCCAAAAACATTCAGTACTTC

abundance: medium-sized
v_gene: TRBV18
len: 13
j_gene: TRBJ1-1
d_gene: NA
CDR3aa: CASSSGVNTEAFF
CDR3nt: TGTGCCAGCTCAAGTGGGGTGAACACTGAAGCTTTCTTT

abundance: NA
v_gene: TRBV11-3
len: 12
j_gene: TRBJ1-1
d_gene: NA
CDR3aa: CASGKGNTEAFF
CDR3nt: TGTGCCAGCGGAAAGGGGAACACTGAAGCTTTCTTT

abundance: NA
v_gene: TRBV25-1
len: 13
j_gene: TRBJ2-5
d_gene: TRBD1
CDR3aa: CASSWTGRETQYF
CDR3nt: TGTGCCAGCAGTTGGACAGGAAGAGAGACCCAGTACTTC

abundance: NA
v_gene: TRBV29-1
len: 12
j_gene: TRBJ2-1
d_gene: TRBD2
CDR3aa: CSVEGGGNEQFF
CDR3nt: TGCAGCGTTGAAGGGGGGGGGAATGAGCAGTTCTTC

abundance: NA
v_gene: TRBV5-1
len: 15
j_gene: TRBJ2-5
d_gene: NA
CDR3aa: CASSDPGRGQETQYF
CDR3nt: TGCGCCAGCAGTGATCCGGGGAGGGGGCAAGAGACCCAGTACTTC

abundance: NA
v_gene: TRBV27
len: 13
j_gene: TRBJ2-7
d_gene: NA
CDR3aa: CASSLEGFHEQYF
CDR3nt: TGTGCCAGCAGTTTGGAGGGGTTCCACGAGCAGTACTTC

abundance: NA
v_gene: TRBV4-1
len: 19
j_gene: TRBJ1-2
d_gene: TRBD1
CDR3aa: CASSQLWGQAMAPLYGYTF
CDR3nt: TGCGCCAGCAGCCAACTCTGGGGACAGGCCATGGCCCCTCTATATGGCTACACCTTC

abundance: NA
v_gene: TRBV5-4
len: 15
j_gene: TRBJ2-7
d_gene: TRBD2
CDR3aa: CASSIGLAGGREQYF
CDR3nt: TGTGCCAGCAGCATAGGACTAGCGGGAGGGCGGGAGCAGTACTTC

abundance: NA
v_gene: TRBV21-1
len: 16
j_gene: TRBJ2-7
d_gene: NA
CDR3aa: CASSKGSTRSSYEQYF
CDR3nt: TGTGCCAGCAGCAAGGGGTCGACTAGGAGCTCCTACGAGCAGTACTTC

abundance: NA
v_gene: TRBV19
len: 15
j_gene: TRBJ1-5
d_gene: NA
CDR3aa: CASTLSGGGNQPQHF
CDR3nt: TGTGCCAGTACCCTTAGCGGAGGGGGGAATCAGCCCCAGCATTTT

abundance: few
v_gene: TRBV28
len: 13
j_gene: TRBJ1-5
d_gene: NA
CDR3aa: CASNHRAHQPQHF
CDR3nt: TGTGCCAGCAATCACAGGGCTCATCAGCCCCAGCATTTT

abundance: NA
v_gene: TRBV11-1
len: 17
j_gene: TRBJ2-1
d_gene: TRBD2
CDR3aa: CASSQREGLSRLTEQFF
CDR3nt: TGTGCCAGCAGCCAACGCGAGGGACTATCTCGTCTTACTGAGCAGTTCTTC

abundance: NA
v_gene: TRBV9
len: 12
j_gene: TRBJ2-1
d_gene: NA
CDR3aa: CASSELAGEQFF
CDR3nt: TGTGCCAGCAGCGAACTAGCCGGTGAGCAGTTCTTC

abundance: NA
v_gene: TRBV4-2
len: 14
j_gene: TRBJ2-2
d_gene: NA
CDR3aa: CASRSGANTGELFF
CDR3nt: TGTGCCAGCAGGTCCGGGGCGAACACCGGGGAGCTGTTTTTT

abundance: NA
v_gene: TRBV5-1
len: 16
j_gene: TRBJ2-5
d_gene: TRBD2
CDR3aa: CASSLDSGRAGETQYF
CDR3nt: TGCGCCAGCAGCTTGGATAGCGGGAGGGCCGGGGAGACCCAGTACTTC

abundance: NA
v_gene: TRBV27
len: 14
j_gene: TRBJ2-2
d_gene: NA
CDR3aa: CASSLLLGTGELFF
CDR3nt: TGTGCCAGCAGTTTACTCCTGGGTACCGGGGAGCTGTTTTTT

abundance: NA
v_gene: TRBV9
len: 13
j_gene: TRBJ2-2
d_gene: NA
CDR3aa: CASSVASRNELFF
CDR3nt: TGTGCCAGCAGCGTAGCTAGTCGGAACGAGCTGTTTTTT

abundance: NA
v_gene: TRBV10-3
len: 15
j_gene: TRBJ1-5
d_gene: TRBD1
CDR3aa: CAISQGQGANQPQHF
CDR3nt: TGTGCCATCAGTCAGGGGCAGGGGGCAAATCAGCCCCAGCATTTT

abundance: few
v_gene: TRBV18
len: 13
j_gene: TRBJ2-7
d_gene: NA
CDR3aa: CASSPPSSYEQYF
CDR3nt: TGTGCCAGCTCACCACCGAGCTCCTACGAGCAGTACTTC